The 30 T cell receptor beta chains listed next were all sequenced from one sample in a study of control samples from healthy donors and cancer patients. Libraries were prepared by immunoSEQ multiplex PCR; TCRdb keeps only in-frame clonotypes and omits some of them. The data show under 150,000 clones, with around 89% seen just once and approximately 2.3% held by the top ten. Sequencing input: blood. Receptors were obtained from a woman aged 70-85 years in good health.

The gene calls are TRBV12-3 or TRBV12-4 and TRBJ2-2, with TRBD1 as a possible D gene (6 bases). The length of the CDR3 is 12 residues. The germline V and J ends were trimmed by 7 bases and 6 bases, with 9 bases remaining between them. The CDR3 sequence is CASTGDAGELFF. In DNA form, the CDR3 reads TGTGCCAGCACAGGGGACGCCGGGGAGCTGTTTTTT.

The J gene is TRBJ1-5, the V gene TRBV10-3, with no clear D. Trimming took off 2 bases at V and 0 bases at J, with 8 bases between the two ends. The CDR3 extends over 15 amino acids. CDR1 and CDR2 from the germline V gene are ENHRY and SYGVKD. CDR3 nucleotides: TGTGCCATCAGTGAGGGAACTAATAGCAATCAGCCCCAGCATTTT. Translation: CAISEGTNSNQPQHF.

DNA of the CDR3: TGTGCCAGCAGCCCTGTAGGGGTTCGGGCAGATACGCAGTATTTT. It encodes CASSPVGVRADTQYF. This chain links TRBV11-2 with TRBJ2-3, with D possibly TRBD1 on 5 matching bases. The germline V gene encodes CDR1 SGHAT and CDR2 FQNNGV. This CDR3 has 15 amino acids. Trimming pared 5 bases from V and 4 bases from J, leaving 16 bases between.

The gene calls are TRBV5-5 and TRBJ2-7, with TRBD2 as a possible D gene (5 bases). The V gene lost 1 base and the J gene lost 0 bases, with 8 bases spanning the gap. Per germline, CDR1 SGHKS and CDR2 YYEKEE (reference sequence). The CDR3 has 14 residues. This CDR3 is CASSLLGSSYEQYF. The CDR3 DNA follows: TGTGCCAGCAGCTTGCTGGGGAGCTCCTACGAGCAGTACTTC.

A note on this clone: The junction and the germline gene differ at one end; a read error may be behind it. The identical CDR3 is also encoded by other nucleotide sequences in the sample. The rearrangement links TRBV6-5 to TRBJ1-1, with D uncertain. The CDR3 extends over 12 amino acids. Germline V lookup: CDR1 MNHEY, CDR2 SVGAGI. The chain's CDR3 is CASNRGNTEAFF. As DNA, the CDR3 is TGTGCCAGCAACAGAGGGAACACTGAAGCCTTCTTT.

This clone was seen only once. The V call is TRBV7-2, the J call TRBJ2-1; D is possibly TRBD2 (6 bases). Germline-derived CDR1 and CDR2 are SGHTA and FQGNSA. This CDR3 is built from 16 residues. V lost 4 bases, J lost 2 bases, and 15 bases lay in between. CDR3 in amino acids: CASSSRSGLPYNEQFF. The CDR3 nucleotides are TGTGCCAGCAGCTCACGCTCGGGACTGCCCTACAATGAGCAGTTCTTC.

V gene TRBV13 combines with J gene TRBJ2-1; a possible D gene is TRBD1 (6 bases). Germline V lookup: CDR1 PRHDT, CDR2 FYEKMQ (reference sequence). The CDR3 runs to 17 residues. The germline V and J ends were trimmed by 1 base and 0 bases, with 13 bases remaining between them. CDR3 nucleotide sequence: TGTGCCAGCAGCTTAGTTGTGGGGGACAACTCCTACAATGAGCAGTTCTTC. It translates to CASSLVVGDNSYNEQFF.

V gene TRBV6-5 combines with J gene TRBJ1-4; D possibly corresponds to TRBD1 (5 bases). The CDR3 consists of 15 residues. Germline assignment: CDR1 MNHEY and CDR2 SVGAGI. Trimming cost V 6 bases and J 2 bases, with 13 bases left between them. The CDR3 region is CASSIDGATNEKLFF. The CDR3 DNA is TGTGCCAGCAGCATTGACGGGGCTACTAATGAAAAACTGTTTTTT.

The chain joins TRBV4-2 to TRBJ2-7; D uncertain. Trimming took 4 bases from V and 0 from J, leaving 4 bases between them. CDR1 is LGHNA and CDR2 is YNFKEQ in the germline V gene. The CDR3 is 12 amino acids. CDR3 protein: CASSPSSYEQYF. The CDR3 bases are TGTGCCAGCAGCCCCAGCTCCTACGAGCAGTACTTC.

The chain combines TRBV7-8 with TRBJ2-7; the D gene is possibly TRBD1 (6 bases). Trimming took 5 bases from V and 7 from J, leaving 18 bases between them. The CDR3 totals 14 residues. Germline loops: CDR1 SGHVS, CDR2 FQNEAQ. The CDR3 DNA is TGTGCCAGCAGCCGAGCAAGACAGGAGCCGGAGCAGTACTTC. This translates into CASSRARQEPEQYF.

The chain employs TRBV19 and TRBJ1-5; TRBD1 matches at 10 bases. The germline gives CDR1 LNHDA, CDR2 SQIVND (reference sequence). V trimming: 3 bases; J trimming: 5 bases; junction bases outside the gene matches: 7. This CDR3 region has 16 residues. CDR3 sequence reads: CASSITATGGYQPQHF. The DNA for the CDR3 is TGTGCCAGTAGTATCACTGCGACAGGGGGCTATCAGCCCCAGCATTTT.

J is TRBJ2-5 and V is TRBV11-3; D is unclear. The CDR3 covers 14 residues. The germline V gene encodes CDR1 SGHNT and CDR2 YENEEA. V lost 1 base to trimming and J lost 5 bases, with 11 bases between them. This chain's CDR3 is CASSLAGPRETQYF. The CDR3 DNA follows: TGTGCCAGCAGCTTAGCGGGCCCCCGGGAGACCCAGTACTTC.

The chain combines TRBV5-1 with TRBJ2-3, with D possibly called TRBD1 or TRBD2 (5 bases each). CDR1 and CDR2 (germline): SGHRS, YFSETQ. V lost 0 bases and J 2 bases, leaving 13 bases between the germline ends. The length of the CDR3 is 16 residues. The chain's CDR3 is CASSLGGTDTTDTQYF. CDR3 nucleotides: TGCGCCAGCAGCTTGGGTGGGACGGATACCACAGATACGCAGTATTTT.

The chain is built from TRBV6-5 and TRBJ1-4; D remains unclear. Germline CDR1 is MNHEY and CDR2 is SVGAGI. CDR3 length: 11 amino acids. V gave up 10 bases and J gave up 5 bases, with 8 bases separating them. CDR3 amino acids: CATRHNEKLFF. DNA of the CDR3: TGTGCCACCCGACACAATGAAAAACTGTTTTTT.

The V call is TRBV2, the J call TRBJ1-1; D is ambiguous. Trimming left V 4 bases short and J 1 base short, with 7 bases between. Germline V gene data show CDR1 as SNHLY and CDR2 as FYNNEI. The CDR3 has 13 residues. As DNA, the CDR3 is TGTGCCAGCAGTGCGGCAGGGAACACTGAAGCTTTCTTT. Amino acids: CASSAAGNTEAFF.

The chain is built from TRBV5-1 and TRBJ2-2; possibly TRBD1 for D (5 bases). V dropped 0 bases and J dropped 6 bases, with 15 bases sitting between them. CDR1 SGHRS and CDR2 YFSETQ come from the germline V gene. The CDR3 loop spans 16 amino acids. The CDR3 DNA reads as TGCGCCAGCAGCTTGGTTGCAGGGAACAACGCCGGGGAGCTGTTTTTT. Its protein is CASSLVAGNNAGELFF.

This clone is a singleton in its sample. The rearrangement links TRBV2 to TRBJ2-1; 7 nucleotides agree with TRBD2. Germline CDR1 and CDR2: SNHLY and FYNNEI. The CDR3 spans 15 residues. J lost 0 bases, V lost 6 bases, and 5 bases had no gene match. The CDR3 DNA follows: TGTGCCAGCAGCCTTGGGGGGGTCTCCTACAATGAGCAGTTCTTC. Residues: CASSLGGVSYNEQFF.

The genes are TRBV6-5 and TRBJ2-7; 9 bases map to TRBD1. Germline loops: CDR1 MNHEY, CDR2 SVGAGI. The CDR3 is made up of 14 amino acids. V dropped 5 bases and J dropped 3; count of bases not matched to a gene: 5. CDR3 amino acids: CASSRDRGNYEQYF. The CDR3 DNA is TGTGCCAGCAGTCGTGACAGGGGGAACTACGAGCAGTACTTC.

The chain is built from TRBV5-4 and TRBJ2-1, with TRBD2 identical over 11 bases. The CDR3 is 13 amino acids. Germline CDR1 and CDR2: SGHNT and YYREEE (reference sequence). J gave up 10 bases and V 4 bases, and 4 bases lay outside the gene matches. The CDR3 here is CASSGGLAGEQFF. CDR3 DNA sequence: TGTGCCAGCAGCGGAGGACTAGCGGGCGAGCAGTTCTTC.

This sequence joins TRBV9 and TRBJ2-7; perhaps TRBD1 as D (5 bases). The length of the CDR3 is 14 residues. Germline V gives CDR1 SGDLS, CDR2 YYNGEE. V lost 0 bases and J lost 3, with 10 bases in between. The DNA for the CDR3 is TGTGCCAGCAGCGTAGCTCAGGGCGGCTACGAGCAGTACTTC. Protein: CASSVAQGGYEQYF.

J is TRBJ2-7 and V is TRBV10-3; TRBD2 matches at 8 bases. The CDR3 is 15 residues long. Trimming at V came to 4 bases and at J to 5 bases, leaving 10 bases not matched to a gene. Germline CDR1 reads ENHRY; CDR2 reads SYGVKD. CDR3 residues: CAISALGGAINEQYF. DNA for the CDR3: TGTGCCATCAGTGCGCTCGGGGGGGCGATAAACGAGCAGTACTTC.

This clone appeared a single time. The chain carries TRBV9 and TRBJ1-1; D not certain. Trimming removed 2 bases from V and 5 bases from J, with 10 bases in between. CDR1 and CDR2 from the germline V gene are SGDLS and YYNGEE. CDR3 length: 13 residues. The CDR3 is CASSVEVGTEAFF. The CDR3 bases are TGTGCCAGCAGCGTCGAAGTAGGTACTGAAGCTTTCTTT.

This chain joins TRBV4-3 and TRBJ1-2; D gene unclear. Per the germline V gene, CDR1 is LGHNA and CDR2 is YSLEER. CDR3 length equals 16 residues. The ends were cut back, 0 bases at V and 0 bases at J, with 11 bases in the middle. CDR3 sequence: CASSQEPMTANYGYTF. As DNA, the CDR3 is TGCGCCAGCAGCCAAGAACCCATGACGGCTAACTATGGCTACACCTTC.

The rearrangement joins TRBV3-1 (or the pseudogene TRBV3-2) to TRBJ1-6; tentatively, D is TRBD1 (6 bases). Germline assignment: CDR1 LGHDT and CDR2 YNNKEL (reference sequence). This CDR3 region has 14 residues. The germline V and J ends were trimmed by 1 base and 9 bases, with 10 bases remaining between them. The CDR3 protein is CASSQAQGGSPLHF. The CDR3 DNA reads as TGTGCCAGCAGCCAAGCACAGGGAGGTTCACCCCTCCACTTT.

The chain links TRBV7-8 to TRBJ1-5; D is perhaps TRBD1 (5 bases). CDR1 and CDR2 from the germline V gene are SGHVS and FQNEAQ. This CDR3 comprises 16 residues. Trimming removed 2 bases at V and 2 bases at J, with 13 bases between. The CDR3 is CASSLLNGDGNQPQHF. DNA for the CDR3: TGTGCCAGCAGCTTATTAAATGGGGACGGCAATCAGCCCCAGCATTTT.

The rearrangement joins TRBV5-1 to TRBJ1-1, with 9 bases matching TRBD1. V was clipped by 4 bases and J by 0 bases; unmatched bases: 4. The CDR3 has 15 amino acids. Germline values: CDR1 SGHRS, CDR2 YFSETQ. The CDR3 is CASSPDRGMNTEAFF. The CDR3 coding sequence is TGCGCCAGCAGCCCGGACAGGGGAATGAACACTGAAGCTTTCTTT.

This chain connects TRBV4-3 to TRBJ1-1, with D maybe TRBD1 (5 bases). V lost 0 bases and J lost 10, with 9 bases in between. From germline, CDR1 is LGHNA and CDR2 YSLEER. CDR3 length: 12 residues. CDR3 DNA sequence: TGCGCCAGCAGCCAAGATCGAAGGGGAGCTTTCTTT. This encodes CASSQDRRGAFF.

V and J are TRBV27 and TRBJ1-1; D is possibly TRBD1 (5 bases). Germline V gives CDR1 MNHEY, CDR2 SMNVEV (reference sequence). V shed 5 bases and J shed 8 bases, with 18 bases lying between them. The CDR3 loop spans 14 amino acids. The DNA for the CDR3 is TGTGCCAGCAGTGAGACGGGGCTCCAAAGAGAAGCTTTCTTT. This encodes CASSETGLQREAFF.

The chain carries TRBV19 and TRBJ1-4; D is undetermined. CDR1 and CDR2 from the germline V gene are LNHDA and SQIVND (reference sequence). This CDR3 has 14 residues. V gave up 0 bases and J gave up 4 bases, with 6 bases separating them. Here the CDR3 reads CASSIDGDNEKLFF. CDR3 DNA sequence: TGTGCCAGTAGTATAGATGGAGATAATGAAAAACTGTTTTTT.

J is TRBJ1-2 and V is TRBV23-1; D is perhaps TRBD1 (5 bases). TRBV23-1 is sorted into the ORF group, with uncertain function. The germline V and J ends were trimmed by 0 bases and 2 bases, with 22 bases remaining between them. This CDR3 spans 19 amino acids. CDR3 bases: TGCGCCAGCAGTCAATCGTGCTTTGATGAAGGACAACTCAACTATGGCTACACCTTC. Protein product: CASSQSCFDEGQLNYGYTF.